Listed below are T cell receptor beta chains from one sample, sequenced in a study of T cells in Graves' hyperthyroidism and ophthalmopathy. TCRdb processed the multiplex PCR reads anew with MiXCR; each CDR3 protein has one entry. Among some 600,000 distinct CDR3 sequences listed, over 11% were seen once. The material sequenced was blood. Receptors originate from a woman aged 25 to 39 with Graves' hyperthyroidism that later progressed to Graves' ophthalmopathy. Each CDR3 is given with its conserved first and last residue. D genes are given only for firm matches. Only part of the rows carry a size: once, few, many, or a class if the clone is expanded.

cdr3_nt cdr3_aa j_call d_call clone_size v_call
TGTGCCAGTTCAACAGGGCCCCTGGGAGGCTACACCTTC CASSTGPLGGYTF TRBJ1-2 - many TRBV11-3
TGTGCCAGCTCACCACTTAACCAGACCCAGTACTTC CASSPLNQTQYF TRBJ2-5 - - TRBV18
TGTGCCTGGAGTGAGCCGGGTGCGGATTCCTACAATGAGCAGTTCTTC CAWSEPGADSYNEQFF TRBJ2-1 - - TRBV30
TGTGCCAGCAGCCCCAGGACGGCTTCTTACGAGCAGTACTTC CASSPRTASYEQYF TRBJ2-7 - many TRBV7-9
TGTGCCAGTAGTATAGTACGGACGGACTTCACAGATACGCAGTATTTT CASSIVRTDFTDTQYF TRBJ2-3 - few TRBV19
TGTGCCAGCAGGCCCGACAGCCTTGAAGCTTTCTTT CASRPDSLEAFF TRBJ1-1 - - TRBV5-8
TGCGCCAGCAGCCAAGATTGGCGGGGCTCCTACGAGCAGTACTTC CASSQDWRGSYEQYF TRBJ2-7 - many TRBV4-3
TGTGCCAGCAGTGAACCACCTATTCTCAGACAGAACGGCTACACCTTC CASSEPPILRQNGYTF TRBJ1-2 - many TRBV6-1
TGTGCCAGCAGTTACTCGGGGGAGAAGCCTCTCACAGATACGCAGTATTTT CASSYSGEKPLTDTQYF TRBJ2-3 - - TRBV6-5
TGCGCCAGCAGCTTGGCATTAGCGGAAAGCACAGATACGCAGTATTTT CASSLALAESTDTQYF TRBJ2-3 - many TRBV5-1
TGTGCCAGCAGCGCCCGGAGGGGCCGAGAAAAACTGTTTTTT CASSARRGREKLFF TRBJ1-4 - many TRBV9
TGTGCCAGCAGCTTAACTCCTGTCCCCTACGAGCAGTACTTC CASSLTPVPYEQYF TRBJ2-7 - - TRBV7-9
TGCGCCAGCAGCCAAGAACAGACGAACACTGAAGCTTTCTTT CASSQEQTNTEAFF TRBJ1-1 - many TRBV4-1
TGTGCCAGCAGTCCAGGTAGACTGGAACTAGGGGAGCTGTTTTTT CASSPGRLELGELFF TRBJ2-2 - many TRBV12-3/TRBV12-4
TGCAGCGTTGTAAGGGGGTCCTACGAGCAGTACTTC CSVVRGSYEQYF TRBJ2-7 - many TRBV29-1
TGTGCCAGCAACAACGGGTACACTGAAGCTTTCTTT CASNNGYTEAFF TRBJ1-1 - many TRBV12-3/TRBV12-4
TGCAGTGCTAGTCTCGGACAACCAAATCAGCCCCAGCATTTT CSASLGQPNQPQHF TRBJ1-5 - few TRBV20-1
TGTGCCAGCAGTCCGATGTCGGGCGAGATGAATGAGCAGTTCTTC CASSPMSGEMNEQFF TRBJ2-1 - many TRBV3-1
TGCAGTGCTAGCCTTCCCGTGGGGAACACTGAAGCTTTCTTT CSASLPVGNTEAFF TRBJ1-1 - many TRBV20-1
TGTGCCAGCAGTTCACTGGGGTTGGGGGGAACTGAAGCTTTCTTT CASSSLGLGGTEAFF TRBJ1-1 - few TRBV27
TGTGCCACCTCAGGGGCCGGGGAGCTGTTTTTT CATSGAGELFF TRBJ2-2 - many TRBV7-9
TGTGCCAGCAGCTTAGCGCCGAGCTCCTACGAGCAGTACTTC CASSLAPSSYEQYF TRBJ2-7 - many TRBV7-2
TGCAGTGCTAGTGGACTCGGTGAAAAACTGTTTTTT CSASGLGEKLFF TRBJ1-4 - many TRBV20-1
TGTGCCAGCAGCTTATGGGAGGGGGCGGTCTATGGCTACACCTTC CASSLWEGAVYGYTF TRBJ1-2 TRBD1 few TRBV7-2
TGTGCCAGCAGTTCGGTTTTCACTAGCGGGAACACAGATACGCAGTATTTT CASSSVFTSGNTDTQYF TRBJ2-3 TRBD2 many TRBV6-2/TRBV6-3
TGTGCCAGCAGTTTAAAGCCAGGGGGGCATGAGCAGTTCTTC CASSLKPGGHEQFF TRBJ2-1 - many TRBV28
TGCGCCAGCAGCCCCTCCGCCGGGACAGCCTCCTACGAGCAGTACTTC CASSPSAGTASYEQYF TRBJ2-7 TRBD1 - TRBV4-1
TGTGCCAGCAGCGGACGGACAGTTCACTACGAGCAGTACTTC CASSGRTVHYEQYF TRBJ2-7 - once TRBV3-1
TGTGCCAGCGGCAGACTCAACACTGAAGCTTTCTTT CASGRLNTEAFF TRBJ1-1 - many TRBV27
TGTGCCAGCAGCGTTAGCGGGAATTCCGGGGAGCTGTTTTTT CASSVSGNSGELFF TRBJ2-2 TRBD2 many TRBV7-2
TGTGCCAGCCTCGGACAGGGGATCTCCTACGAGCAGTACTTC CASLGQGISYEQYF TRBJ2-7 TRBD1 - TRBV6-1
TGTGCCAGCAGTGAGTTGGTAGCATCCCTCCCTACTGAGCAGTTCTTC CASSELVASLPTEQFF TRBJ2-1 - many TRBV11-3
TGTGCCACCTGGGCTAGGGACAATGAGCAGTTCTTC CATWARDNEQFF TRBJ2-1 - few TRBV27
TGTGCCAGCAGCGTAGGCGGGTCCAATGAGCAGTTCTTC CASSVGGSNEQFF TRBJ2-1 - - TRBV9
TGCAGTGCTAGAGAGGATAGTCCCGGAGATACGCAGTATTTT CSAREDSPGDTQYF TRBJ2-3 - - TRBV20-1
TGTGCCAGCAGTTCATATGGGACTAGCGGTTCCACAGATACGCAGTATTTT CASSSYGTSGSTDTQYF TRBJ2-3 TRBD2 many TRBV28
TGCGCCAGCAGCCAAGGCGACAGGAGCTCGTTTAACTATGGCTACACCTTC CASSQGDRSSFNYGYTF TRBJ1-2 - few TRBV4-1
TGTGCCAGCAGAGCAGGACAGAGCCCTCCGGGGTACACCTTC CASRAGQSPPGYTF TRBJ1-2 - many TRBV6-1
TGCGCCAGCAGCCTACTCACTAGCGGTGGGTCCGGGGAGCTGTTTTTT CASSLLTSGGSGELFF TRBJ2-2 TRBD2 few TRBV5-1
TGTGCCAGTAGTGTCACCGGGACAGGGGTCTTCTCTGGAAACACCATATATTTT CASSVTGTGVFSGNTIYF TRBJ1-3 TRBD1 many TRBV19
TGCGCCAGCAGCTTAGTGGGGGCGATTATGAACACTGAAGCTTTCTTT CASSLVGAIMNTEAFF TRBJ1-1 - few TRBV5-1
TGTGCCAGCATCTCGGGGGCGGAAGGGGCCAACGTCCTGACTTTC CASISGAEGANVLTF TRBJ2-6 - - TRBV6-1
TGCAGTGCTGACCCCCCCGGCAAGAGCTCCTACGAGCAGTACTTC CSADPPGKSSYEQYF TRBJ2-7 - few TRBV20-1
TGTGCCAGCAGCTTAGTAACCCTTACAACCTACGAGCAGTACTTC CASSLVTLTTYEQYF TRBJ2-7 - - TRBV5-4
TGTGCCAGCAGTTCGTCGAACACTGAAGCTTTCTTT CASSSSNTEAFF TRBJ1-1 - many TRBV7-9
TGTGCCACCAGTGATTTTTGGGCAGGGTGGGGGAAACATCAGCCCCAGCATTTT CATSDFWAGWGKHQPQHF TRBJ1-5 - - TRBV24-1